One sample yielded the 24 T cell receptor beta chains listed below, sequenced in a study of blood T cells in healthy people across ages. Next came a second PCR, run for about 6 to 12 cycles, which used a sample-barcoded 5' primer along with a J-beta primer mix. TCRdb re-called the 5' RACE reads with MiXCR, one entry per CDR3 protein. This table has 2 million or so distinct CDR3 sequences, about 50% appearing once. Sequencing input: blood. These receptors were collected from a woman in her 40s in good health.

In DNA, the CDR3 is TGTGCCAGCAGCTCGGCCGACAGTCCGGGGGCCCAGTACTTC. Its translation is CASSSADSPGAQYF. The chain couples TRBV7-8 to TRBJ2-7; D is tentatively TRBD1 or TRBD2 (6 bases each). The V end lost 4 bases, the J end lost 10 bases, and 20 bases lay between the germline ends. This CDR3 comprises 14 residues. Per germline, CDR1 SGHVS and CDR2 FQNEAQ.

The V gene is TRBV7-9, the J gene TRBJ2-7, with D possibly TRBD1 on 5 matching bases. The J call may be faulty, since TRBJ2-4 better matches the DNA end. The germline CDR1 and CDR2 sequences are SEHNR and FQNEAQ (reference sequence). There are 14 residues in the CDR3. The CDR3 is CASSPPGWGNIQYF. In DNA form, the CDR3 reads TGTGCCAGCAGCCCGCCAGGGTGGGGAAACATTCAGTACTTC.

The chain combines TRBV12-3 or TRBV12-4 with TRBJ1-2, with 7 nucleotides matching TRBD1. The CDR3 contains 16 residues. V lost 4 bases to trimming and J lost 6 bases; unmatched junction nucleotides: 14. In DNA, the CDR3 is TGTGCCAGCAGTTCTCTGATAGACAGGGTAGATGATGGCTACACCTTC. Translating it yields CASSSLIDRVDDGYTF.

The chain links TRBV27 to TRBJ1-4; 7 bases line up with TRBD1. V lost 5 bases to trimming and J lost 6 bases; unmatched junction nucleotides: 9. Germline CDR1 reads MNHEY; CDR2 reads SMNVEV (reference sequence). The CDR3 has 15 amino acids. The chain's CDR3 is CASSPYQGTDEKLFF. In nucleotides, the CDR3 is TGTGCCAGCAGTCCTTACCAAGGGACAGATGAAAAACTGTTTTTT.

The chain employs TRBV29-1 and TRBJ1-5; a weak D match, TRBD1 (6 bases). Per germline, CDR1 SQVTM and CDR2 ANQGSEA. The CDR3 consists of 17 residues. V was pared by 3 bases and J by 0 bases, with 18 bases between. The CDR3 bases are TGCAGCGTTGATAGGGTCCGGGACAAGCATAGCAATCAGCCCCAGCATTTT. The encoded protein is CSVDRVRDKHSNQPQHF.

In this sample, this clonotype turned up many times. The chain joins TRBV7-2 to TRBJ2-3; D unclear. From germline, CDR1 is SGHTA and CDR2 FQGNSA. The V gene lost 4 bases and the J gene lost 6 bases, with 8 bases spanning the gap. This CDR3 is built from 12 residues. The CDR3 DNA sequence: TGTGCCAGCAGCTCCTACGGCGATACGCAGTATTTT. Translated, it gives CASSSYGDTQYF.

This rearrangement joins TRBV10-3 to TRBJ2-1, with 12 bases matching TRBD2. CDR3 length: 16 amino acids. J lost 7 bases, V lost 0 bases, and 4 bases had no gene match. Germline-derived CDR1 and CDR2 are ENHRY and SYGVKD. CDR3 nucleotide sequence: TGTGCCATCAGTGAGTCGCGGCTAGCGGGGGGGAATGAGCAGTTCTTC. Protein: CAISESRLAGGNEQFF.

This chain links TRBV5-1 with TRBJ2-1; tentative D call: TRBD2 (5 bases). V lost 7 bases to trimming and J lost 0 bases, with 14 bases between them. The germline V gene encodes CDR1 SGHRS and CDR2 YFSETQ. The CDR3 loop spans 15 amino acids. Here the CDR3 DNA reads TGCGCCAGCCGGAGCGGAATCCTCTCCTACAATGAGCAGTTCTTC. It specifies CASRSGILSYNEQFF.

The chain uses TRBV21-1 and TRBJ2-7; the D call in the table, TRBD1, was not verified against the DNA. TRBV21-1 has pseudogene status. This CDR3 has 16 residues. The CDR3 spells CASSNNGRPSSYEQYF. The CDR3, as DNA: TGTGCCAGCAGCAATAATGGGCGACCGAGCTCCTACGAGCAGTACTTC.

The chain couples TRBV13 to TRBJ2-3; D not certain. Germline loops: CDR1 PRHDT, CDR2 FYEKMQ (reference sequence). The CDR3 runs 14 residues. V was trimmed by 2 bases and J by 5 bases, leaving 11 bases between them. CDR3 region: CASSLNVVGDTQYF. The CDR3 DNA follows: TGTGCCAGCAGCTTAAATGTGGTAGGAGATACGCAGTATTTT.

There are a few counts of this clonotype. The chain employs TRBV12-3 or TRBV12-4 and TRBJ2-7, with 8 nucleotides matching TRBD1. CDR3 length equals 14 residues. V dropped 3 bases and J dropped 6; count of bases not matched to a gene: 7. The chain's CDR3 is CASSLTGAPLEQYF. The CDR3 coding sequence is TGTGCCAGCAGTTTGACAGGGGCTCCCCTCGAGCAGTACTTC.

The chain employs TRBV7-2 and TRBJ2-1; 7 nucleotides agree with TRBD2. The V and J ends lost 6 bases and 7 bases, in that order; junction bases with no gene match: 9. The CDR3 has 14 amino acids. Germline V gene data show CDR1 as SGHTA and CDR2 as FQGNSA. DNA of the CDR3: TGTGCCAGCAGGATAACGGGGGGACCAAATGAGCAGTTCTTC. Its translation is CASRITGGPNEQFF.

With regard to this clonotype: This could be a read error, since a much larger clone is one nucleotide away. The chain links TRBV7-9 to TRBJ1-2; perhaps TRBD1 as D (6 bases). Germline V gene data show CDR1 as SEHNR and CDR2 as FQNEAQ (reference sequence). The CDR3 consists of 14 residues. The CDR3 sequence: CTSSFNRGAGGYTF. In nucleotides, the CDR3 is TGTACCAGCAGCTTCAACCGGGGGGCGGGAGGCTACACCTTC.

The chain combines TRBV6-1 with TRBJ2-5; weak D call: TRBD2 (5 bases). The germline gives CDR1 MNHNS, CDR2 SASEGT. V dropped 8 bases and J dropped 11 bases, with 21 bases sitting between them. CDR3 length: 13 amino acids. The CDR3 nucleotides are TGTGCCAGCCGGAACTCTGGAGGTGGAGAGCAGTACTTC. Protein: CASRNSGGGEQYF.

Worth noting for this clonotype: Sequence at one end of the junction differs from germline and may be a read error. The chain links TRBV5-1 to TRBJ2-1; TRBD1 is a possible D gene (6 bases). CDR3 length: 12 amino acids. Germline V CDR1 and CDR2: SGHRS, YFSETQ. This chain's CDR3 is CASRQGYTEQFF. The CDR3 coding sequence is TGCGCCAGCAGGCAGGGGTACACTGAGCAGTTCTTC.

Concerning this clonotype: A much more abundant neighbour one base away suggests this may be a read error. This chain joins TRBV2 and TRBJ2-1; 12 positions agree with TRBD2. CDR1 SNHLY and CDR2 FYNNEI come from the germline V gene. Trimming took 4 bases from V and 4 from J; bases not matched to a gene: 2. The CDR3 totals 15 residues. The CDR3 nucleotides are TGTGCCAGCAGTGCGACTAGCGGGAGATACAATGAGCAGTTCTTC. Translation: CASSATSGRYNEQFF.

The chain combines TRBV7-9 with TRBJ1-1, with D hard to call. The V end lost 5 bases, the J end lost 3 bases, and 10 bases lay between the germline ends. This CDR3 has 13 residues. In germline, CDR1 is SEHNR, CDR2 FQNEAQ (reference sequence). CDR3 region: CASSMDGYTEAFF. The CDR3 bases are TGTGCCAGCAGCATGGACGGTTACACTGAAGCTTTCTTT.

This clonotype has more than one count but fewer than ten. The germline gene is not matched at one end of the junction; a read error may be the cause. The CDR3 nucleotides are TGCGCCAGCAGCTTGGAGGGCAGGATAGAGTCCCAGTACTTC. It specifies CASSLEGRIESQYF. V and J are TRBV5-1 and TRBJ2-5; D unresolved. CDR1 is SGHRS and CDR2 is YFSETQ in the germline V gene. The CDR3 extends over 14 amino acids. The full variable domain, its missing parts supplied by reference TRBV5-1 and TRBJ2-5, is KAGVTQTPRYLIKTRGQQVTLSCSPISGHRSVSWYQQTPGQGLQFLFEYFSETQRNKGNFPGRFSGRQFSNSRSEMNVSTLELGDSALYLCASSLEGRIESQYFGPGTRLLVL.

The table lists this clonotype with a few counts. The CDR3 sequence: CASSSDRVRNTEAFF. The CDR3 DNA follows: TGTGCCAGCAGTTCGGACAGGGTACGGAACACTGAAGCTTTCTTT. The gene calls are TRBV6-5 and TRBJ1-1; 8 nucleotides agree with TRBD1. Germline-derived CDR1 and CDR2 are MNHEY and SVGAGI. CDR3 length: 15 residues. Trimming at V came to 4 bases and at J to 1 base, leaving 5 bases not matched to a gene.

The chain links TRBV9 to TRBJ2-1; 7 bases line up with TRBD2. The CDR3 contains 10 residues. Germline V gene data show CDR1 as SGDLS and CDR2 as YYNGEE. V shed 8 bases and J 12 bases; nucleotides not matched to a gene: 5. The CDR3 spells CASSQRGQFF. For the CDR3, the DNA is TGTGCCAGTTCCCAGCGGGGGCAGTTCTTC.

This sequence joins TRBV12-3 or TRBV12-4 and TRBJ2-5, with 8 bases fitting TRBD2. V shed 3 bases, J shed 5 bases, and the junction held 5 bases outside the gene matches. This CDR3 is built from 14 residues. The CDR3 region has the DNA TGTGCCAGCAGTTTCCGGACTAGCTTTGAGACCCAGTACTTC. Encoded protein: CASSFRTSFETQYF.

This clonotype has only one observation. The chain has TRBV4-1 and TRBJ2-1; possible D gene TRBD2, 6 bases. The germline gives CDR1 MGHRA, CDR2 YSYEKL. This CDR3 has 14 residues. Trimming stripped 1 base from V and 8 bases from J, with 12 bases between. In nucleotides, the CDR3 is TGCGCCAGCAGCCAAGTTGGGGGGAGACATGAGCAGTTCTTC. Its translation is CASSQVGGRHEQFF.

CDR3 protein: CASSPGQMSDQPQHF. DNA of the CDR3: TGTGCCAGCAGTCCGGGACAGATGAGCGATCAGCCCCAGCATTTT. This chain connects TRBV27 to TRBJ1-5; 7 positions match TRBD1. J was trimmed by 5 bases and V by 5 bases; bases with no gene match: 9. Germline CDR1 MNHEY, CDR2 SMNVEV (reference sequence). The CDR3 is made up of 15 amino acids.

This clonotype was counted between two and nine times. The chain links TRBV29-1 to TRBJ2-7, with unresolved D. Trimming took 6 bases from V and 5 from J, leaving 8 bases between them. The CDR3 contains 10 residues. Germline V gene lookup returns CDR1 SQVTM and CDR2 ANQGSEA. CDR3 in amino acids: CSVTDHEQYF. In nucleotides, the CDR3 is TGCAGCGTCACTGACCACGAGCAGTACTTC.